The clone carrying this T cell receptor beta chain is a singleton in its sample. This record belongs to a study of breast tumors, draining lymph nodes, adjacent tissues. The germline CDR1 and CDR2 sequences are SQVTM and ANQGSEA. This CDR3 comprises 11 residues. V dropped 4 bases and J dropped 3 bases, with 6 bases sitting between them. TCRdb re-called the multiplex PCR reads with MiXCR, one entry per CDR3 protein. The repertoire includes 17,000 or so distinct CDR3 sequences, around 58% of them detected once, and approximately 20% sits in the top ten. This TCR was sampled from a female donor with breast cancer. Some clones in this sample may be carry-over from other donors' samples. This rearrangement joins TRBV29-1 to TRBJ1-2; D is unresolved. What was sequenced was tumor-adjacent breast tissue. The CDR3: CSVGGDYGYTF. CDR3 bases: TGCAGCGTTGGCGGGGACTATGGCTACACCTTC.